This record looks at one T cell receptor (beta chain) sequence and its context. These data belong to a study of blood T cell repertoires in COVID-19. On the study more broadly: The origin of the acute and convalescent COVID-19 samples was the United States, Italy and Spain. PBMCs, B-cell-depleted T cells, or T cells provided the cDNA or gDNA that made up the material.

Original processing notes: Reference gene primer amplification gave estimated nucleated cell counts. Measured with immunoSEQ multiplex PCR; TCRdb has only the in-frame clones, and not every one. Clone size and V and J calls were adopted from that table, with D and trimming inferred from the DNA. Among roughly 190,000 clones listed, under 85% were seen once. The CDR3 contains 13 residues. Trimming took 4 bases from V and 7 from J, leaving 13 bases between them. Germline V gene sequence: CDR1 MNHEY, CDR2 SVGAGI. The chain combines TRBV6-5 with TRBJ1-1, with D maybe TRBD1 (6 bases). The sequence was obtained from a woman in her forties with acute or convalescent COVID-19. Sample: peripheral blood. The DNA for the CDR3 is TGTGCCAGCAGTTTCAACAGGGTAATTGAAGCTTTCTTT. Protein sequence: CASSFNRVIEAFF.